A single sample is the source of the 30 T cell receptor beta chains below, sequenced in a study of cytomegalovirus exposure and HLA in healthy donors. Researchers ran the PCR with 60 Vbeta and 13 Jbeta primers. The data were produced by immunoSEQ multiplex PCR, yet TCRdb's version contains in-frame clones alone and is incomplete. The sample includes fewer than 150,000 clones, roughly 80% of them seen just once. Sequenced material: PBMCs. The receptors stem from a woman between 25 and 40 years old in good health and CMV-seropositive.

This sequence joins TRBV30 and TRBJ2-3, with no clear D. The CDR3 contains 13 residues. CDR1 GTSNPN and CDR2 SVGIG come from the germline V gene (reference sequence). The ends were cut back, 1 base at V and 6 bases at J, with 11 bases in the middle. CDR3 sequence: CAWSGLDFDTQYF. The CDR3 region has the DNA TGTGCCTGGAGTGGGCTAGATTTTGATACGCAGTATTTT.

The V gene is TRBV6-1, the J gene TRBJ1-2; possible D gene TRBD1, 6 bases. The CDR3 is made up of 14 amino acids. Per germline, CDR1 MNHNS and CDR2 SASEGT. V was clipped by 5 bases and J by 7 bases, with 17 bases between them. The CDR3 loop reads CASSLGDIFGGYTF. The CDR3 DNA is TGTGCCAGCAGTTTAGGGGACATTTTTGGTGGCTACACCTTC.

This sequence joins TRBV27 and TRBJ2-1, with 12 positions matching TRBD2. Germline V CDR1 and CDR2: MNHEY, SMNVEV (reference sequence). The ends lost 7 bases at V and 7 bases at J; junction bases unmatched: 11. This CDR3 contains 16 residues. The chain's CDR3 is CASTYVLAGGRNEQFF. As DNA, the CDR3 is TGTGCCAGCACCTACGTTCTAGCGGGGGGGAGAAATGAGCAGTTCTTC.

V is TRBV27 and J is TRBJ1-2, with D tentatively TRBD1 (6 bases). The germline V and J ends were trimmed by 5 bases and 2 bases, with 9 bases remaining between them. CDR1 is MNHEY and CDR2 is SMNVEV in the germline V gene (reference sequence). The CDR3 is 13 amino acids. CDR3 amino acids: CASSRTGNYGYTF. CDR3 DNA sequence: TGTGCCAGCAGTCGCACAGGGAACTATGGCTACACCTTC.

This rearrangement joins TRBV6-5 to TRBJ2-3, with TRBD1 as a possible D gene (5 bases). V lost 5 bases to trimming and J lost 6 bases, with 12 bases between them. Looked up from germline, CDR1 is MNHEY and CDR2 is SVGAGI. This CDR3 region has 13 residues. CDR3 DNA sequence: TGTGCCAGCAGTGGGGCCGCTGGGGATACGCAGTATTTT. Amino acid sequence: CASSGAAGDTQYF.

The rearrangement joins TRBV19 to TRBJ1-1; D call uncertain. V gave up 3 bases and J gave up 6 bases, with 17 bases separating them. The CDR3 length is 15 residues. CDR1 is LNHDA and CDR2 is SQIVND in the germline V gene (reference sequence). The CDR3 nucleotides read TGTGCCAGTAGTATTCGAGGTCCCTATACCCCTGAAGCTTTCTTT. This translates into CASSIRGPYTPEAFF.

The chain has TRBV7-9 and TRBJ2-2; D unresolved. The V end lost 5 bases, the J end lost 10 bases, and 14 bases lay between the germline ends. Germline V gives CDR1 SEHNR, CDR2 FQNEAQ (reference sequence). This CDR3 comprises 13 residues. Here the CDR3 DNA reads TGTGCCAGCAGCACACCCCGTTTCTCGGAGCTGTTTTTT. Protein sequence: CASSTPRFSELFF.

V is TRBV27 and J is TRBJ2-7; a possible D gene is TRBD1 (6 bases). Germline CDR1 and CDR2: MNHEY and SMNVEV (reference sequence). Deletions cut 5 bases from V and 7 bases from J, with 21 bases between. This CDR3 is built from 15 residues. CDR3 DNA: TGTGCCAGCAGTCCCTGGGCGACAGGTGGCACGGAGCAGTACTTC. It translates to CASSPWATGGTEQYF.

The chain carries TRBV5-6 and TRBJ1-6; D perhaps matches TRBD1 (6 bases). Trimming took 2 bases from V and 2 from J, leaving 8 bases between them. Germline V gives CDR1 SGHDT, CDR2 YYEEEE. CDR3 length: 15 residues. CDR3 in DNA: TGTGCCAGCAGCTTTCGGACAGCCTATAATTCACCCCTCCACTTT. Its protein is CASSFRTAYNSPLHF.

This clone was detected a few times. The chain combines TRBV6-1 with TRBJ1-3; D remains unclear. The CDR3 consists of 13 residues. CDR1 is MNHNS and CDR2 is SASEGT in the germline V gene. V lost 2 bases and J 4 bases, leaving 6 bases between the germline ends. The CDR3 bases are TGTGCCAGCAGTGAACCAGCGGGAAACACCATATATTTT. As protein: CASSEPAGNTIYF.

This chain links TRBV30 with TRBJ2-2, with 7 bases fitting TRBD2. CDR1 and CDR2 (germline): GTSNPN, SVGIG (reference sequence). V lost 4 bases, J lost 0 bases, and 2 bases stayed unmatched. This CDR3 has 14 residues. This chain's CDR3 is CAWISGTNTGELFF. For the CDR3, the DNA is TGTGCCTGGATAAGCGGGACGAACACCGGGGAGCTGTTTTTT.

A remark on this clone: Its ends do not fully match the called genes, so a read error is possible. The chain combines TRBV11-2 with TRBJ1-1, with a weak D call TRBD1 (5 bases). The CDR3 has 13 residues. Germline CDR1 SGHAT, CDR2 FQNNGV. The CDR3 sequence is CASSPTVDTEAFF. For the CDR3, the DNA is TGTGCCAGCAGCCCGACAGTCGACACCGAAGCTTTCTTT. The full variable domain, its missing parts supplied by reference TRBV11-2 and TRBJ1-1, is EAGVAQSPRYKIIEKRQSVAFWCNPISGHATLYWYQQILGQGPKLLIQFQNNGVVDDSQLPKDRFSAERLKGVDSTLKIQPAKLEDSAVYLCASSPTVDTEAFFGQGTRLTVV.

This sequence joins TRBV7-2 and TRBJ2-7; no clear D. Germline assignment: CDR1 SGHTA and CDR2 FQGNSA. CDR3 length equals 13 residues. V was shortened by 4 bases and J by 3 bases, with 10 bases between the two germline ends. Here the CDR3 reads CASSSSGFYEQYF. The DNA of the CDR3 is TGTGCCAGCAGCTCCTCAGGATTCTACGAGCAGTACTTC.

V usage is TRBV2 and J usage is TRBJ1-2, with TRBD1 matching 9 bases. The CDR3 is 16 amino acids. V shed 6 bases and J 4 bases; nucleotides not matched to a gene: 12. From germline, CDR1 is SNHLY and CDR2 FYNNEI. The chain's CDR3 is CASSRVGTGSLYGYTF. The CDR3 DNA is TGTGCCAGCAGCAGAGTCGGGACAGGGTCTCTCTATGGCTACACCTTC.

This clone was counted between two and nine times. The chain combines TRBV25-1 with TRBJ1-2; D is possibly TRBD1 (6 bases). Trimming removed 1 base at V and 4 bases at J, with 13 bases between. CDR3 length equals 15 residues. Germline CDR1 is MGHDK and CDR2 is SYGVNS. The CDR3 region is CASSEFGGAGYGYTF. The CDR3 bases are TGTGCCAGCAGTGAATTTGGGGGCGCGGGCTATGGCTACACCTTC.

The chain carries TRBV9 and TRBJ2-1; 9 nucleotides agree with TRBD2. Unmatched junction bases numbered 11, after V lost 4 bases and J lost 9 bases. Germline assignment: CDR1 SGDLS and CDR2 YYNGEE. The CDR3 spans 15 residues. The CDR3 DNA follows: TGTGCCAGCAGCCCCACATTAGCGGGAGCGGTTGAGCAGTTCTTC. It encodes CASSPTLAGAVEQFF.

CDR3 DNA: TGTGCCACCAGCAGAGATAGTCTAGAAACCGGGGAGCTGTTTTTT. Amino acids: CATSRDSLETGELFF. The chain uses TRBV15 and TRBJ2-2; D remains ambiguous. Looked up from germline, CDR1 is LNHNV and CDR2 is YYDKDF (reference sequence). Trimming shortened V by 0 bases and J by 5 bases, and 10 bases separated the two germline ends. CDR3 size: 15 residues.

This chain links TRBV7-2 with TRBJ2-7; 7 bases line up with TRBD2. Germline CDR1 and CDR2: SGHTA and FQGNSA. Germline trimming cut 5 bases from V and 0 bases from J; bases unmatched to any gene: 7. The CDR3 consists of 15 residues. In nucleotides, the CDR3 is TGTGCCAGCAGCCCGGGGGGAAGCAGCTCCTACGAGCAGTACTTC. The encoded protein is CASSPGGSSSYEQYF. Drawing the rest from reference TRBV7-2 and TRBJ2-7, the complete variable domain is GAGVSQSPSNKVTEKGKDVELRCDPISGHTALYWYRQSLGQGLEFLIYFQGNSAPDKSGLPSDRFSAERTGGSVSTLTIQRTQQEDSAVYLCASSPGGSSSYEQYFGPGTRLTVT.

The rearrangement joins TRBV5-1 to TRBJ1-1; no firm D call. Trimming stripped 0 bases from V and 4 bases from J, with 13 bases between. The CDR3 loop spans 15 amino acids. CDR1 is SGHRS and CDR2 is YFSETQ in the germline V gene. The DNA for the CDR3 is TGCGCCAGCAGCTTGGTGACGGGGAAGGGCACTGAAGCTTTCTTT. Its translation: CASSLVTGKGTEAFF.

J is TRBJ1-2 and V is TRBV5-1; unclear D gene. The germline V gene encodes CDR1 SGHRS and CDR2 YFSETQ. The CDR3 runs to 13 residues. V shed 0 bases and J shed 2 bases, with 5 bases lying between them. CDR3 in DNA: TGCGCCAGCAGCTTGGCCGAGAACTATGGCTACACCTTC. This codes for CASSLAENYGYTF. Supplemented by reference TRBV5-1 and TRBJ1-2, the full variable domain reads KAGVTQTPRYLIKTRGQQVTLSCSPISGHRSVSWYQQTPGQGLQFLFEYFSETQRNKGNFPGRFSGRQFSNSRSEMNVSTLELGDSALYLCASSLAENYGYTFGSGTRLTVV.

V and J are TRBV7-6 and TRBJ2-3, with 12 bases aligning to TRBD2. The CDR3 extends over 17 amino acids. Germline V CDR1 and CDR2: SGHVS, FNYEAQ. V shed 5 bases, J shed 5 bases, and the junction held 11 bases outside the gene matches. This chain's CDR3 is CASSLGLAGPLGDTQYF. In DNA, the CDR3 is TGTGCCAGCAGCCTGGGACTAGCGGGCCCGTTGGGAGATACGCAGTATTTT.

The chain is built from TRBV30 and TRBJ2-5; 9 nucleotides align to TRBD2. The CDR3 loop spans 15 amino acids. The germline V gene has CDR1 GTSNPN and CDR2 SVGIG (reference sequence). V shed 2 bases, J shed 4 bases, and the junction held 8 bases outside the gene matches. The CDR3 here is CAWSPPSGITETQYF. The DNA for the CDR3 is TGTGCCTGGAGTCCTCCTAGCGGGATTACAGAGACCCAGTACTTC. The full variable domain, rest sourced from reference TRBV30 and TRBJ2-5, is SQTIHQWPATLVQPVGSPLSLECTVEGTSNPNLYWYRQAAGRGLQLLFYSVGIGQISSEVPQNLSASRPQDRQFILSSKKLLLSDSGFYLCAWSPPSGITETQYFGPGTRLLVL.

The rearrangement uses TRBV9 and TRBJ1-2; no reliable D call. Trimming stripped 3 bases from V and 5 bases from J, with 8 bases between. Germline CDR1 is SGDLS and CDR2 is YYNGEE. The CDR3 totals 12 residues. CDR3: CASSGYEYGYTF. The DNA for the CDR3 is TGTGCCAGCAGCGGGTACGAGTATGGCTACACCTTC.

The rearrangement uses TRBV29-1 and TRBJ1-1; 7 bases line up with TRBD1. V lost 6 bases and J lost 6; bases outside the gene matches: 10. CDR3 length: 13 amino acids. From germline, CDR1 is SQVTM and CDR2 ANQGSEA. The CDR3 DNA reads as TGCAGCGTCAAACAGGGGAAGGGGTCTGAAGCTTTCTTT. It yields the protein CSVKQGKGSEAFF.

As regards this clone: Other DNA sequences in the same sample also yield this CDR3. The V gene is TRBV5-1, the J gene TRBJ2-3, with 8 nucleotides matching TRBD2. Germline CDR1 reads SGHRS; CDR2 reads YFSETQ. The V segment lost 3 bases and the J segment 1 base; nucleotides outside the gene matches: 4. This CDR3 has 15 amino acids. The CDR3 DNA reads TGCGCCAGCAGCTCCGGACTAGCAGGCACAGATACGCAGTATTTT. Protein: CASSSGLAGTDTQYF.

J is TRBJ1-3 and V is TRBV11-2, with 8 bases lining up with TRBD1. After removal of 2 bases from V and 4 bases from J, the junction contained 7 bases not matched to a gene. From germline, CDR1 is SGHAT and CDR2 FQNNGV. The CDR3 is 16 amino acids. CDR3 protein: CASSLITGGLGNTIYF. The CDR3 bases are TGTGCCAGCAGCTTAATAACAGGGGGGTTAGGAAACACCATATATTTT.

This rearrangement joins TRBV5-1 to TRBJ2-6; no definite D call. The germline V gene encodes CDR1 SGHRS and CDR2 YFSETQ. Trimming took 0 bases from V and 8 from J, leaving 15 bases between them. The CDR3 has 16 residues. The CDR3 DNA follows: TGCGCCAGCAGCTTGGCTGTGCCGGGTTCAACCAACGTCCTGACTTTC. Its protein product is CASSLAVPGSTNVLTF.

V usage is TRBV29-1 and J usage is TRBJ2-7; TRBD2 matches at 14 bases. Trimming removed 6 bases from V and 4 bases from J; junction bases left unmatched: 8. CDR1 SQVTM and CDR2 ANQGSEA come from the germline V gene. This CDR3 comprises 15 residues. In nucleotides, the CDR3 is TGCAGCGTCACGGGACTAGCGGGAGCAATGTACGAGCAGTACTTC. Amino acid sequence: CSVTGLAGAMYEQYF.

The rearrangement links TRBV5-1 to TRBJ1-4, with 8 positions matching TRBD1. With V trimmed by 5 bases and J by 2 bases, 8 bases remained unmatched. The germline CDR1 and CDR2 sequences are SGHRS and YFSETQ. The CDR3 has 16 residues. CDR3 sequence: CASRPGTGTTNEKLFF. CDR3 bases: TGCGCCAGCAGACCCGGGACAGGTACTACTAATGAAAAACTGTTTTTT.

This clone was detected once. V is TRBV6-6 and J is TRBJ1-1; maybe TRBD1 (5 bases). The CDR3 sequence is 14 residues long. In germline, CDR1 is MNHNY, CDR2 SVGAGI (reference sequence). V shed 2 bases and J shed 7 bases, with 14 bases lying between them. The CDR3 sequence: CASSYLSREGEAFF. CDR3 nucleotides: TGTGCCAGCAGTTACCTCTCCAGGGAGGGTGAAGCTTTCTTT.